These T cell receptor beta chains were read from a single sample in a study of T-cell reconstitution after alpha-beta-depleted transplantation in children. TCRdb re-called the PCR reads through MiXCR, storing one row per CDR3 protein. The table lists hundreds of thousands of distinct CDR3 sequences, approximately 29% of them singletons, with roughly 2.5% in the top ten. Sequenced material: PBMCs from the stem cell graft donor, taken from the stem cell graft. The receptors derive from a human donor who donated a stem cell graft to a child with aplastic anemia. Each CDR3 is given with its conserved first and last residue. D genes are given only for firm matches. A clone size is listed for some rows: how often the clone was seen (once, few, many), or a class if it is expanded.

clone size: few
V gene: TRBV20-1
J gene: TRBJ2-1
D gene: .
CDR3 protein: CSFRDPVFYNEQFF
CDR3 DNA: TGCAGCTTTAGGGACCCTGTATTCTACAATGAGCAGTTCTTC

clone size: .
V gene: TRBV5-1
J gene: TRBJ1-4
D gene: .
CDR3 protein: CASSLQGRGEKLFF
CDR3 DNA: TGCGCCAGCAGCTTGCAGGGGCGGGGTGAAAAACTGTTTTTT

clone size: .
V gene: TRBV15
J gene: TRBJ1-2
D gene: .
CDR3 protein: CATSSDAGANYGYTF
CDR3 DNA: TGTGCCACCAGCAGTGATGCCGGAGCGAACTATGGCTACACCTTC

clone size: .
V gene: TRBV7-2
J gene: TRBJ2-2
D gene: TRBD2
CDR3 protein: CASSPRGLAGITGELFF
CDR3 DNA: TGTGCCAGCAGCCCCCGGGGACTAGCGGGCATCACCGGGGAGCTGTTTTTT

clone size: .
V gene: TRBV20-1
J gene: TRBJ2-3
D gene: TRBD2
CDR3 protein: CSAREASGLSTDTQYF
CDR3 DNA: TGCAGTGCTAGAGAGGCTAGCGGACTCAGCACAGATACGCAGTATTTT

clone size: .
V gene: TRBV29-1
J gene: TRBJ2-2
D gene: .
CDR3 protein: CSVDLVGVSSGELFF
CDR3 DNA: TGCAGCGTTGATCTGGTAGGGGTATCGTCCGGGGAGCTGTTTTTT

clone size: .
V gene: TRBV20-1
J gene: TRBJ2-2
D gene: .
CDR3 protein: CSARERVPRNTGELFF
CDR3 DNA: TGCAGTGCTAGAGAGAGAGTCCCTCGGAACACCGGGGAGCTGTTTTTT

clone size: .
V gene: TRBV12-3/TRBV12-4
J gene: TRBJ2-1
D gene: .
CDR3 protein: CASSSGLTWNEQFF
CDR3 DNA: TGTGCCAGCAGTTCAGGACTAACTTGGAATGAGCAGTTCTTC

clone size: .
V gene: TRBV20-1
J gene: TRBJ2-7
D gene: .
CDR3 protein: CSARDRGIYEQYF
CDR3 DNA: TGCAGTGCTAGAGATAGGGGGATCTACGAGCAGTACTTC

clone size: .
V gene: TRBV7-9
J gene: TRBJ2-1
D gene: .
CDR3 protein: CASSLGAGGLLYNEQFF
CDR3 DNA: TGTGCCAGCAGCTTAGGGGCAGGGGGACTACTATACAATGAGCAGTTCTTC

clone size: .
V gene: TRBV7-9
J gene: TRBJ2-7
D gene: TRBD1
CDR3 protein: CASSLARGPSYEQYF
CDR3 DNA: TGTGCCAGCAGCTTAGCTAGGGGGCCCTCCTACGAGCAGTACTTC

clone size: .
V gene: TRBV7-9
J gene: TRBJ2-3
D gene: .
CDR3 protein: CASSLEEGGTDTQYF
CDR3 DNA: TGTGCCAGCAGCTTAGAGGAAGGGGGCACAGATACGCAGTATTTT

clone size: few
V gene: TRBV19
J gene: TRBJ2-1
D gene: .
CDR3 protein: CASKDRRFNEQFF
CDR3 DNA: TGTGCCAGTAAAGACAGGCGGTTCAATGAGCAGTTCTTC

clone size: .
V gene: TRBV6-2/TRBV6-3
J gene: TRBJ2-1
D gene: .
CDR3 protein: CASTRGGEQFF
CDR3 DNA: TGTGCCAGCACCAGAGGGGGGGAGCAGTTCTTC

clone size: few
V gene: TRBV27
J gene: TRBJ2-7
D gene: .
CDR3 protein: CASSLAGATYEQYF
CDR3 DNA: TGTGCCAGCAGTTTAGCCGGGGCCACCTACGAGCAGTACTTC

clone size: .
V gene: TRBV19
J gene: TRBJ1-1
D gene: .
CDR3 protein: CASRSLRVGPEAFF
CDR3 DNA: TGTGCCAGTAGGTCCTTACGAGTGGGGCCTGAAGCTTTCTTT

clone size: few
V gene: TRBV6-5
J gene: TRBJ2-6
D gene: .
CDR3 protein: CASSYGYSGANGLTF
CDR3 DNA: TGTGCCAGCAGTTACGGGTACTCTGGGGCCAACGGCCTGACTTTC

clone size: .
V gene: TRBV20-1
J gene: TRBJ2-1
D gene: TRBD2
CDR3 protein: CSAQSGIAGADSDEQFF
CDR3 DNA: TGCAGTGCTCAGAGCGGGATAGCGGGAGCAGATAGCGATGAGCAGTTCTTC

clone size: .
V gene: TRBV5-1
J gene: TRBJ1-4
D gene: .
CDR3 protein: CASSLDRPNEKLFF
CDR3 DNA: TGCGCCAGCAGCTTGGACAGACCTAATGAAAAACTGTTTTTT

clone size: .
V gene: TRBV20-1
J gene: TRBJ2-1
D gene: .
CDR3 protein: CSASHRSSYNEQFF
CDR3 DNA: TGCAGTGCTTCACATCGCAGCTCCTACAATGAGCAGTTCTTC

clone size: few
V gene: TRBV29-1
J gene: TRBJ1-2
D gene: .
CDR3 protein: CSVFALRGDGEYGYTF
CDR3 DNA: TGCAGCGTTTTTGCTTTGCGTGGGGACGGCGAATATGGCTACACCTTC

clone size: .
V gene: TRBV9
J gene: TRBJ1-2
D gene: .
CDR3 protein: CASSQIGGNYGYTF
CDR3 DNA: TGTGCCAGCAGCCAAATTGGGGGTAACTATGGCTACACCTTC

clone size: few
V gene: TRBV20-1
J gene: TRBJ2-5
D gene: .
CDR3 protein: CSAAAPGEIQETQYF
CDR3 DNA: TGCAGTGCTGCCGCACCGGGGGAGATCCAAGAGACCCAGTACTTC

clone size: few
V gene: TRBV6-1
J gene: TRBJ2-7
D gene: .
CDR3 protein: CAARPGQTYEQYF
CDR3 DNA: TGTGCCGCTAGACCGGGACAAACCTACGAGCAGTACTTC

clone size: .
V gene: TRBV12-3/TRBV12-4
J gene: TRBJ2-1
D gene: TRBD2
CDR3 protein: CASSAGLAGGRYNEQFF
CDR3 DNA: TGTGCCAGCAGTGCGGGACTAGCGGGAGGTCGGTACAATGAGCAGTTCTTC